This T cell receptor beta chain came from a study of CD8 T cells in ankylosing spondylitis. Whole-study findings and limits: It appeared that ankylosing spondylitis blood was characterized by a TCR beta motif of fewer than 10 highly homologous variants. Clones tied to disease were said to be significantly enriched in matched ankylosing spondylitis synovial fluid.

By quantitative 5'-RACE with molecular barcodes, the TCR beta libraries were made. TCRdb reanalysed the 5' RACE reads using MiXCR and keeps one entry per CDR3 protein. Of about 450,000 distinct CDR3 sequences detected, 25% to 30% appear once; the ten largest clones hold roughly 0.9%. CDR1 DFQATT and CDR2 SNEGSKA come from the germline V gene (reference sequence). The CDR3 consists of 15 residues. V lost 1 base to trimming and J lost 2 bases, with 14 bases between them. This clonotype came up a few times. Its antigen is as yet unknown. The chain links TRBV20-1 to TRBJ2-5; D is undetermined. This clonotype was sampled from a male donor with ankylosing spondylitis. The sequencing input was blood, either unsorted or a sorted T cell fraction (not recorded which). The CDR3 DNA sequence: TGCAGTGCTAGAGTAGAACCGGCGTGGCAAGAGACCCAGTACTTC. This codes for CSARVEPAWQETQYF.